This T cell receptor beta chain emerged from a study of neoadjuvant anti-PD-1 for oral cavity cancer. Findings and caveats of the study: Post-nivolumab, blood T cell clonality was significantly elevated in non-responders. TCR analyses covered only three patients per response group.

No culture or expansion preceded analysis of these blood cells. With respect to this clone: No antigen is known for it.

Six replicates per PBMC sample, mostly from 480 ng of genomic DNA. Some clones are missing from TCRdb's copy, which holds only in-frame ones; the method was immunoSEQ multiplex PCR. The sample has under 85,000 clones; approximately 80% are singletons. The CDR3 runs to 15 residues. V lost 2 bases to trimming and J lost 0 bases, with 8 bases between them. Germline V gene sequence: CDR1 MNHEY, CDR2 SMNVEV (reference sequence). The receptor was isolated from a person aged 40-85 years with oral cavity squamous cell carcinoma. Specimen: PBMCs, collected before nivolumab (anti-PD-1) treatment. The chain couples TRBV27 to TRBJ1-3; D gene uncertain. The CDR3: CASSLTYGSGNTIYF. The CDR3 nucleotides are TGTGCCAGCAGTTTAACCTACGGCTCTGGAAACACCATATATTTT.